This T cell receptor beta chain was sequenced in a study of T cells after yellow fever vaccination (dated 2019 in TCRdb). With regard to the full study: Libraries from fractions with low cell numbers were prepared with the SMART-Seq v4 Ultra Low Input RNA kit. To track T-cell clones before and after primary and booster YFV17D yellow fever vaccination, bulk TCR alpha and beta repertoires were sequenced longitudinally. Two healthy male donors, one aged 18 to 30 and one aged 30 to 40 years, made up the cohort. Blood was drawn at multiple timepoints before and after primary and secondary immunization, with bulk PBMC replicates and cell subsets isolated.

Sequencing was performed on an Illumina NovaSeq 6000. Synthesis of TCR cDNA relied on 5'RACE template switching, a step that introduced a universal primer site along with unique molecular identifiers. Priming for cDNA synthesis came from both the TCR alpha and TCR beta constant segments. Library amplification involved two PCR steps, and the second step added sample barcodes and sequencing adapters. Libraries were sequenced on Illumina HiSeq 2500 (2x100 bp) or NovaSeq (2x150 bp). As for the authors' bioinformatics: Reads were demultiplexed and collapsed into UMI consensus sequences with MIGEC, and V(D)J alignment was performed with MiXCR. Clonotypes responding to the vaccine were identified with edgeR on replicate PBMC samples, with the criteria of FDR below 0.01 and a log2 fold change above 5 up to day 15. Each bulk clonotype received a CD4 or CD8 identity based on whether the sequenced CD4 or CD8 repertoire contained that clonotype at higher abundance. TCRdb itself trimmed the public reads at Q25 with fastp, ran MiXCR and retained productive beta chains. Each CDR3 protein appears once, grouped with its most common genes and DNA. In this record, the V and J calls reflect TCRdb's handling and not the investigators' own analysis. The sample records 250,000 to 300,000 distinct CDR3 sequences, 8.7% of which are singletons. Of the sample, around 3.1% falls within the top ten clones.

What the authors observed across the whole study: Most clones expanded after primary vaccination were re-detected after the booster (almost 98% of CD4 and approximately 88% of CD8), suggesting broad memory maintenance. The study included only two donors, which limits how far the findings can be generalized. FACS-sorted repertoires could contain abundant contaminating clonotypes from the bulk population, so computational filtering was required. A small share of clonotypes occurred in both CD4 and CD8 compartments, likely arising from convergent recombination. The secondary T-cell response was weaker than the primary response but faster, peaking on day 5 instead of day 15.

The CDR3 measures 14 amino acids from cysteine to phenylalanine. The kept DNA is CDR3 alone, 42 bases in frame from the first base. The germline V gene sets CDR1 to SGHTA and CDR2 to FQGTGA. The V and J ends are trimmed by 2 bases and 6 bases, leaving 12 bases between them. This specimen's treatment or condition label, interpreted: live attenuated yellow fever vaccine strain. PBMCs were isolated from peripheral blood using a standard Ficoll-Paque protocol. CD4 and CD8 T-cell fractions were isolated with Dynabeads CD4 and CD8 positive selection kits. RNA was extracted with TriZol from bulk PBMCs, CD4 and CD8 fractions, and dextramer-positive and dextramer-negative fractions. Details on this clonotype: This receptor's antigen is unknown. Within one base of it there is no much larger clone, and no base qualities were kept.

This receptor was obtained from a man between 18 and 35 years old who received the YFV17D yellow fever vaccine. The source material was CD4+ T cells sorted from PBMCs, sampled 5 days after the yellow fever booster vaccination. The rearrangement joined TRBV7-3 to TRBJ2-3; perhaps TRBD2 is the D gene, with 5 bases matching. The nucleotide sequence reads TGTGCCAGCAGCTTATCCACTAGTTTTGATACGCAGTATTTT. This encodes CASSLSTSFDTQYF.